The source of this T cell receptor (beta chain) is a study of T cell responses to AZD1222 COVID-19 vaccine. The assay was immunoSEQ multiplex PCR, and TCRdb's table has in-frame clones only and misses some. The repertoire consists of around 150,000 clones, with around 94% occurring once and the leading ten covering roughly 4.6%. As concerns this clone: Its antigen remains unknown.

Study results and caveats: CD4 TCRs associated with vaccination spanned spike, dominating at 160-218 and 743-854. White British ancestry dominated among donors, who included more females, and clonal diversity was possibly underestimated. Increases in Spike-specific TCR breadth and depth were seen after two AZD1222 doses.

Germline CDR1 is SGHNT and CDR2 is YYREEE (reference sequence). Trimming removed 0 bases from V and 0 bases from J, with 11 bases in between. There are 16 residues in the CDR3. The chain links TRBV5-4 to TRBJ2-3; D unclear. This receptor was taken from an adult who received the AZD1222 COVID-19 vaccine. The sequences come from peripheral blood, collected 28 days after the second AZD1222 dose. The CDR3 loop is CASSLDIRGSTDTQYF. The CDR3 nucleotides read TGTGCCAGCAGCTTGGATATTAGAGGAAGCACAGATACGCAGTATTTT. Together with reference TRBV5-4 and TRBJ2-3, the CDR3 gives the full variable domain: ETGVTQSPTHLIKTRGQQVTLRCSSQSGHNTVSWYQQALGQGPQFIFQYYREEENGRGNFPPRFSGLQFPNYSSELNVNALELDDSALYLCASSLDIRGSTDTQYFGPGTRLTVL.